One sample yielded the 31 T cell receptor beta chains listed below, sequenced in a study of blood T cells in healthy people across ages. Primers used in a second PCR of about 7 to 12 cycles were a sample-barcoded 5' primer and a J-beta primer mix. Using its own MiXCR run on the 5' RACE reads, TCRdb lists one record per CDR3 protein. The table has 700,000 to 1,000,000 distinct CDR3 sequences, 44% seen once. Source material: blood. These receptors were obtained from a man aged 60-69 years in good health.

This chain joins TRBV12-3 or TRBV12-4 and TRBJ2-1; no firm D call. The CDR3 runs 13 residues. Trimming pared 2 bases from V and 8 bases from J, leaving 10 bases between. CDR3 loop: CASSLNVGYEQFF. In DNA form, the CDR3 reads TGTGCCAGCAGTTTAAATGTGGGCTATGAGCAGTTCTTC.

This clonotype was recorded a few times. The gene calls are TRBV5-1 and TRBJ1-5, with TRBD1 matching 7 bases. The J segment lost 4 bases and the V segment lost 4 bases, leaving 8 bases of the junction unmatched. Germline CDR1 SGHRS, CDR2 YFSETQ. This CDR3 comprises 15 residues. This CDR3 reads CASSLTGTGNQPQHF. The CDR3 coding sequence is TGCGCCAGCAGCCTGACAGGGACCGGTAATCAGCCCCAGCATTTT.

The V and J genes are TRBV7-3 and TRBJ2-3; D is tentatively TRBD1 or TRBD2 (7 bases each). Germline lookup yields CDR1 SGHTA and CDR2 FQGTGA. V lost 5 bases and J 8 bases, leaving 20 bases between the germline ends. The CDR3 loop spans 15 amino acids. As DNA, the CDR3 is TGTGCCAGCAGCCCCCAGGGGGGGAGTAGGGGTACGCAGTATTTT. It codes for CASSPQGGSRGTQYF.

This chain connects TRBV12-3 or TRBV12-4 to TRBJ2-1; 8 nucleotides match TRBD2. The CDR3 loop spans 15 amino acids. With 5 bases clipped from V and 12 bases from J, the junction kept 15 bases outside the gene matches. The chain's CDR3 is CASSISGDPSVVQFF. The CDR3 DNA sequence: TGTGCCAGCAGTATTAGCGGGGACCCCTCAGTAGTGCAGTTCTTC.

This rearrangement joins TRBV30 to TRBJ1-4; TRBD1 agrees at 9 bases. The CDR3 runs to 15 residues. J gave up 7 bases and V 3 bases, and 9 bases lay outside the gene matches. From germline, CDR1 is GTSNPN and CDR2 SVGIG (reference sequence). Here the CDR3 reads CAWRTNRGRGEKLFF. DNA for the CDR3: TGTGCCTGGAGGACTAACAGGGGGCGGGGTGAAAAACTGTTTTTT.

J is TRBJ1-5 and V is TRBV9; no clear D gene. The CDR3 is 14 amino acids. Trimming pared 0 bases from V and 4 bases from J, leaving 8 bases between. The V gene's germline CDR1 is SGDLS and CDR2 YYNGEE. In DNA, the CDR3 is TGTGCCAGCAGCGTAGACTCTAGGAATCAGCCCCAGCATTTT. This encodes CASSVDSRNQPQHF. The whole variable domain, filled in from reference TRBV9 and TRBJ1-5, reads DSGVTQTPKHLITATGQRVTLRCSPRSGDLSVYWYQQSLDQGLQFLIQYYNGEERAKGNILERFSAQQFPDLHSELNLSSLELGDSALYFCASSVDSRNQPQHFGDGTRLSIL.

The chain couples TRBV20-1 to TRBJ1-2, with D unresolved. V shed 3 bases and J shed 5 bases, with 16 bases lying between them. Germline V gene sequence: CDR1 DFQATT, CDR2 SNEGSKA (reference sequence). This CDR3 has 14 amino acids. The CDR3 sequence: CSASESSARYGYTF. The CDR3 nucleotides read TGCAGTGCTAGCGAAAGCTCAGCGCGGTATGGCTACACCTTC.

In regard to this clonotype: One end of the junction does not line up with germline, which may come from a read error. This chain connects TRBV9 to TRBJ2-5, with a weak D call TRBD2 (6 bases). CDR3 length equals 16 residues. The germline gives CDR1 SGDLS, CDR2 YYNGEE. CDR3 nucleotide sequence: TGTACCAGCAGCGCCTCTGGAGGAGGGGTACAAGAGACCCAGTACTTC. It yields the protein CTSSASGGGVQETQYF.

The CDR3 spells CASSVLGTGGDSPLHF. The CDR3 nucleotides read TGTGCCAGCAGCGTACTGGGGACCGGGGGGGATTCACCCCTCCACTTT. The V gene is TRBV7-2, the J gene TRBJ1-6, with TRBD1 as a possible D gene (5 bases). In germline, CDR1 is SGHTA, CDR2 FQGNSA. The CDR3 consists of 16 residues. V lost 5 bases and J 8 bases, leaving 19 bases between the germline ends.

This clonotype occurred a few times. The rearrangement uses TRBV20-1 and TRBJ2-4; TRBD2 agrees at 7 bases. The DNA end favors TRBJ2-7, so the J call may be wrong. This CDR3 is built from 17 residues. Germline V gene data show CDR1 as DFQATT and CDR2 as SNEGSKA (reference sequence). CDR3 residues: CSARDSVTGGGIYEQYF. The DNA for the CDR3 is TGCAGTGCTAGAGATTCAGTCACAGGCGGGGGTATCTACGAGCAGTACTTC.

Points on this clonotype: An end of the junction differs from the germline gene, which may be a read error. The chain is built from TRBV7-3 and TRBJ2-1, with 7 bases identical to TRBD1. Per the germline V gene, CDR1 is SGHTA and CDR2 is FQGTGA. The CDR3 is made up of 13 amino acids. The CDR3 here is CASSTDRNNGQFF. The CDR3 DNA reads TGTGCCAGCAGCACGGACAGGAACAATGGGCAGTTCTTC.

This clonotype was seen a handful of times. V is TRBV5-1 and J is TRBJ1-1, with D uncertain. The CDR3 sequence is 17 residues long. The V gene lost 0 bases and the J gene lost 2 bases, with 17 bases spanning the gap. Per germline, CDR1 SGHRS and CDR2 YFSETQ. Here the CDR3 DNA reads TGCGCCAGCAGCTTGGGGAACCCGGCGCAGGCAAACACTGAAGCTTTCTTT. Protein sequence: CASSLGNPAQANTEAFF.

This clonotype was observed a handful of times. The V and J genes are TRBV5-1 and TRBJ1-6; D gene uncertain. This CDR3 has 18 residues. From germline, CDR1 is SGHRS and CDR2 YFSETQ. Trimming pared 6 bases from V and 0 bases from J, leaving 19 bases between. The CDR3 region has the DNA TGCGCCAGCAAACCGGGCTCCCACTTGAGCTCCTATAATTCACCCCTCCACTTT. Its translation is CASKPGSHLSSYNSPLHF.

The chain joins TRBV11-2 to TRBJ2-7; 12 nucleotides line up with TRBD1. Germline V CDR1 and CDR2: SGHAT, FQNNGV. The CDR3 consists of 16 residues. V was pared by 5 bases and J by 3 bases, with 8 bases of the junction left unmatched. The CDR3 nucleotides are TGTGCCAGCAGCCAGAGGGGACAGGGGGCAAGCTACGAGCAGTACTTC. This translates into CASSQRGQGASYEQYF.

On this clonotype itself: The germline gene is not matched at one end of the junction; a read error may be the cause. V and J are TRBV29-1 and TRBJ1-1, with a tentative D call TRBD1 (5 bases). From germline, CDR1 is SQVTM and CDR2 ANQGSEA. This CDR3 comprises 15 residues. In DNA, the CDR3 is TGCGGCGTTGAAGGGGTGAGTGGGGGGTACGCTGAAGCTTTCTTT. The encoded protein is CGVEGVSGGYAEAFF.

This clonotype showed up just a few times. The chain combines TRBV10-3 with TRBJ2-7; possibly TRBD1 for D (8 bases). The V and J ends lost 5 bases and 1 base respectively, with 21 bases between them. The CDR3 spans 17 residues. The germline V gene has CDR1 ENHRY and CDR2 SYGVKD. CDR3 amino acids: CAISHGGDRPNSYEQYF. CDR3 sequence (DNA): TGTGCCATCAGTCATGGGGGGGACAGGCCGAATTCCTACGAGCAGTACTTC.

The CDR3 sequence is CASSYRTGGGETQYF. As DNA, the CDR3 is TGTGCCAGCAGTTACAGAACAGGGGGAGGAGAGACCCAGTACTTC. V usage is TRBV6-2 or TRBV6-3 and J usage is TRBJ2-5; 8 nucleotides agree with TRBD1. With 2 bases clipped from V and 4 bases from J, the junction kept 6 bases outside the gene matches. The CDR3 is 15 amino acids. Germline V gives CDR1 MNHEY, CDR2 SVGEGT.

V and J are TRBV5-1 and TRBJ2-4; tentative D call: TRBD1 (6 bases). Matching the DNA end better, TRBJ2-7 makes the J call doubtful. CDR1 is SGHRS, CDR2 YFSETQ, per germline. The length of the CDR3 is 14 residues. The CDR3 region has the DNA TGCGCCAGCAGCATAACAGGGTCGGGGTACGAGCAGTACTTC. Translating gives CASSITGSGYEQYF.

The table lists this clonotype with a few counts. The J gene is TRBJ2-7, the V gene TRBV7-2; TRBD1 aligns across 8 bases. The CDR3 spans 17 residues. With 2 bases clipped from V and 2 bases from J, the junction kept 11 bases outside the gene matches. Per the germline V gene, CDR1 is SGHTA and CDR2 is FQGNSA. The CDR3 reads CASSLRGGGQATYEQYF. The CDR3 DNA follows: TGTGCCAGCAGCTTACGCGGTGGGGGACAGGCCACCTACGAGCAGTACTTC.

The chain uses TRBV30 and TRBJ2-5; TRBD1 agrees at 9 bases. The CDR3 is 14 amino acids. After removal of 1 base from V and 11 bases from J, the junction contained 11 bases not matched to a gene. Germline loops: CDR1 GTSNPN, CDR2 SVGIG (reference sequence). The CDR3 loop is CAWSAGTGLREQYF. CDR3 in DNA: TGTGCCTGGAGTGCCGGGACAGGGCTTAGGGAGCAGTACTTC.

V is TRBV11-2 and J is TRBJ1-1, with no clear D. This CDR3 region has 11 residues. V was pared by 7 bases and J by 6 bases, with 9 bases between. CDR1 SGHAT and CDR2 FQNNGV come from the germline V gene. The CDR3 DNA sequence: TGTGCCAGCACGCTCTTGTCTGAAGCTTTCTTT. Translating it yields CASTLLSEAFF.

This clonotype has more than one count but fewer than ten. The chain uses TRBV7-2 and TRBJ2-1, with 10 bases that match TRBD2. This CDR3 has 16 residues. Germline CDR1 SGHTA, CDR2 FQGNSA. J gave up 7 bases and V 4 bases, and 10 bases lay outside the gene matches. CDR3 in amino acids: CASSWSAGGPRNEQFF. Here the CDR3 DNA reads TGTGCCAGCAGCTGGTCAGCGGGGGGGCCTAGGAATGAGCAGTTCTTC. The entire variable domain, with the rest obtained from reference TRBV7-2 and TRBJ2-1, is as follows: GAGVSQSPSNKVTEKGKDVELRCDPISGHTALYWYRQSLGQGLEFLIYFQGNSAPDKSGLPSDRFSAERTGGSVSTLTIQRTQQEDSAVYLCASSWSAGGPRNEQFFGPGTRLTVL.

The chain's CDR3 is CASSKDDGPGRSGGEQFF. The CDR3, as DNA: TGCGCCAGCAGCAAAGACGACGGTCCGGGGCGGAGCGGTGGTGAGCAGTTCTTC. This chain joins TRBV5-1 and TRBJ2-1, with D perhaps given as TRBD1 or TRBD2 (5 bases each). Germline V gene sequence: CDR1 SGHRS, CDR2 YFSETQ. Trimming removed 4 bases at V and 9 bases at J, with 29 bases between. The CDR3 is 18 residues long.

The V gene is TRBV2, the J gene TRBJ1-1; D remains unclear. The CDR3 extends over 12 amino acids. The V gene's germline CDR1 is SNHLY and CDR2 FYNNEI. The chain's CDR3 is CATEGLGTEAFF. The CDR3 DNA is TGTGCTACGGAAGGGCTGGGCACTGAAGCTTTCTTT.

The table lists this clonotype with a few counts. This chain uses TRBV5-1 with TRBJ2-1; D remains ambiguous. Trimming took 1 base from V and 2 from J, leaving 13 bases between them. In germline, CDR1 is SGHRS, CDR2 YFSETQ. The CDR3 length is 16 residues. CDR3: CASSLTPRGTYNEQFF. The CDR3 DNA follows: TGCGCCAGCAGCTTGACACCCCGCGGAACCTACAATGAGCAGTTCTTC.

The chain carries TRBV4-3 and TRBJ2-7; 8 nucleotides match TRBD1. The CDR3 runs to 15 residues. V gave up 1 base and J gave up 6 bases; unmatched junction bases: 8. Germline CDR1 LGHNA, CDR2 YSLEER. Here the CDR3 reads CASSQGSRGRFEQYF. The CDR3 nucleotides read TGCGCCAGCAGCCAAGGGAGCAGGGGGCGGTTCGAGCAGTACTTC.

The V and J genes are TRBV6-2 or TRBV6-3 and TRBJ2-1; D remains unclear. This CDR3 is built from 14 residues. Trimming removed 7 bases from V and 13 bases from J, with 23 bases in between. Germline V lookup: CDR1 MNHEY, CDR2 SVGEGT. CDR3 DNA sequence: TGTGCCAGCACCGACTGGGCCCAGGAAGAGACCCAGTTCTTC. Translating it yields CASTDWAQEETQFF.

The chain joins TRBV20-1 to TRBJ1-5, with TRBD1 matching over 7 bases. The V gene's germline CDR1 is DFQATT and CDR2 SNEGSKA (reference sequence). V lost 6 bases to trimming and J lost 1 base; unmatched junction nucleotides: 6. This CDR3 comprises 14 residues. In DNA, the CDR3 is TGCAGTGCCCCGGACAGGACCAGCAATCAGCCCCAGCATTTT. Amino acid sequence: CSAPDRTSNQPQHF.

The V and J genes are TRBV30 and TRBJ1-6; D is possibly TRBD1 (5 bases). The germline V gene has CDR1 GTSNPN and CDR2 SVGIG (reference sequence). Trimming cost V 5 bases and J 0 bases, with 11 bases left between them. The CDR3 is made up of 15 amino acids. The CDR3, as DNA: TGTGCCTGGGGGGGGTTGAGCTCCTATAATTCACCCCTCCACTTT. This encodes CAWGGLSSYNSPLHF.

To note about this clonotype: A much larger clone differs from this one at a single base, so this may be a read error. The chain carries TRBV11-2 and TRBJ2-5; possible D gene TRBD1, 5 bases. The J call may be wrong; the DNA end is better matched by TRBJ2-7. CDR1 and CDR2 from the germline V gene are SGHAT and FQNNGV. The CDR3 consists of 13 residues. The CDR3 DNA reads as TGTGCCGGCAGCCAGGGCTTACCCTACGAGCAGTACTTC. It codes for CAGSQGLPYEQYF.

The chain is built from TRBV4-3 and TRBJ2-7, with 8 positions matching TRBD1. Germline assignment: CDR1 LGHNA and CDR2 YSLEER. V shed 0 bases and J 4 bases; nucleotides not matched to a gene: 8. The CDR3 runs 16 residues. Here the CDR3 reads CASSQDSRTGFYEQYF. CDR3 nucleotide sequence: TGCGCCAGCAGCCAAGATTCCAGGACAGGGTTTTACGAGCAGTACTTC.